The 20 T cell receptor beta chains listed next were all sequenced from one sample in a study of CD4 and CD8 cells across lung adenocarcinoma regions (dated by TCRdb to 2016 to 2019). The library was generated by PCR. TCRdb lists the instrument as HiSeq X Ten. TCRdb handled the public reads itself, with Q25 trimming in fastp and clone calling in MiXCR, and kept productive beta chains. All rows with the same CDR3 protein become a single entry with the most common DNA and genes. Counted in this sample were 16,000 or so distinct CDR3 sequences; 45% to 70% of them appeared once. Jointly, the top ten make up about 31% of the sample. Sequenced material: CD8+ T cells from the center of a lung tumor. Explained via the paper, the cell subset or site label denotes: tumor center region. Receptors were obtained from a female donor with lung adenocarcinoma. The CD4 and CD8 labels of this study may be unreliable.

This clonotype was counted between two and nine times. CDR3 bases: TGTGCCAGCAGTGTGGAGGCGGGAGGGCCAGAGACCCAGTACTTC. Translating it yields CASSVEAGGPETQYF. The chain carries TRBV6-1 and TRBJ2-5, with 9 bases matching TRBD2. CDR3 size: 15 residues. Unmatched junction bases numbered 7, after V lost 4 bases and J lost 4 bases. Per the germline V gene, CDR1 is MNHNS and CDR2 is SASEGT.

As regards this clonotype: The junction and the germline gene differ at one end; a read error may be behind it. This sequence joins TRBV4-1 and TRBJ2-3, with 8 bases fitting TRBD2. CDR1 and CDR2 (germline): MGHRA, YSYEKL. This CDR3 contains 18 residues. The CDR3 loop is CASSRAGGGGRDPDTQYF. The CDR3 DNA is TGCGCCAGCAGCCGAGCAGGCGGCGGGGGGCGTGACCCAGATACCCAGTATTTT.

Comments on this clonotype: The junction departs from germline at one end; a sequencing error may be responsible. This chain joins TRBV10-3 and TRBJ2-4; 9 positions match TRBD2. In germline, CDR1 is ENHRY, CDR2 SYGVKD. The length of the CDR3 is 14 residues. The CDR3 is CGGSWRGGKDTQYF. The CDR3 DNA sequence: TGTGGCGGCTCGTGGCGGGGGGGGAAAGACACTCAGTATTTC.

This clonotype ranks as medium-sized (0.01 to 0.1%). This rearrangement joins TRBV6-1 to TRBJ1-5; D unclear. CDR1 MNHNS and CDR2 SASEGT come from the germline V gene. Trimming pared 3 bases from V and 0 bases from J, leaving 3 bases between. This CDR3 has 13 residues. For the CDR3, the DNA is TGTGCCAGCAGTGACAATAGCAATCAGCCCCAGCATTTT. Residues: CASSDNSNQPQHF.

This clonotype showed up many times. The chain has TRBV7-2 and TRBJ2-1; maybe TRBD2 (6 bases). The J call could be wrong; TRBJ2-7 is a better fit for the DNA end. CDR1 and CDR2 (germline): SGHTA, FQGNSA. The CDR3 consists of 15 residues. CDR3 protein: CASSSVGRSSYEQYF. The DNA for the CDR3 is TGTGCCAGCAGCTCAGTTGGGAGGAGCTCCTACGAGCAGTACTTC.

This clonotype is judged large. This chain uses TRBV6-1 with TRBJ2-4; maybe TRBD1 (5 bases). The length of the CDR3 is 17 residues. V lost 1 base and J 11 bases, leaving 24 bases between the germline ends. The germline gives CDR1 MNHNS, CDR2 SASEGT. This chain's CDR3 is CASSEVLPGPQEGFQYF. As DNA, the CDR3 is TGTGCCAGCAGTGAAGTACTGCCAGGGCCACAAGAAGGGTTTCAGTACTTC.

A note on this clonotype: An end of the junction does not agree with germline; a read error may underlie this. The chain has TRBV6-1 and TRBJ2-5, with a possible D match to TRBD2 (7 bases). The germline V gene has CDR1 MNHNS and CDR2 SASEGT. The CDR3 sequence is 17 residues long. Here the CDR3 DNA reads TGTGCCAGCAGTGGGGGACTCGGGGGGCGTTTCACAGAGACCCAGTACTTT. Encoded protein: CASSGGLGGRFTETQYF.

This clonotype was recorded at least ten times. The chain combines TRBV6-1 with TRBJ2-5; the match to TRBD2 covers 7 bases. The CDR3 loop spans 14 amino acids. CDR1 MNHNS and CDR2 SASEGT come from the germline V gene. V was pared by 7 bases and J by 11 bases, with 16 bases of the junction left unmatched. In nucleotides, the CDR3 is TGTGCCAGCAAATTTGGGCCCCAGGCGGGAGAGCAGTACTTC. Translated: CASKFGPQAGEQYF.

The CDR3, as DNA: TGTGCCAGCAGTTTAAGTACCGTCACCCCTTGGATATACGAGCAGTACTTC. This translates into CASSLSTVTPWIYEQYF. The chain combines TRBV28 with TRBJ2-7; D unclear. The CDR3 spans 17 residues. Germline CDR1 MDHEN, CDR2 SYDVKM. Trimming pared 2 bases from V and 4 bases from J, leaving 21 bases between.

The chain carries TRBV5-6 and TRBJ2-2; TRBD1 agrees at 8 bases. CDR3 length: 17 amino acids. Trimming removed 0 bases from V and 3 bases from J; junction bases left unmatched: 7. The germline CDR1 and CDR2 sequences are SGHDT and YYEEEE. CDR3 sequence (DNA): TGTGCCAGCAGCTTGGGGTACTTGACAGGGGACACCGGGGAGCTGTTTTTT. Amino acid sequence: CASSLGYLTGDTGELFF.

This sequence joins TRBV24-1 and TRBJ2-1; 9 positions agree with TRBD2. The germline V gene has CDR1 KGHDR and CDR2 SFDVKD. The CDR3 loop spans 16 amino acids. V shed 5 bases and J 3 bases; nucleotides not matched to a gene: 7. CDR3 loop: CATSGHAGGFYNEQFF. The CDR3, as DNA: TGTGCCACCAGTGGCCACGCGGGGGGGTTCTACAATGAGCAGTTCTTC.

This chain links TRBV25-1 with TRBJ1-1, with 7 bases that match TRBD1. This CDR3 contains 14 residues. The V segment lost 6 bases and the J segment 6 bases; nucleotides outside the gene matches: 10. The germline gives CDR1 MGHDK, CDR2 SYGVNS. The CDR3 DNA sequence: TGTGCCAGCAGCTTACAGACAGGGATGGCTGAAGCTTTCTTT. Encoded protein: CASSLQTGMAEAFF.

This clonotype has more than one count but fewer than ten. The rearrangement uses TRBV7-7 and TRBJ2-1, with 7 bases that match TRBD2. There are 15 residues in the CDR3. V lost 5 bases to trimming and J lost 7 bases; unmatched junction nucleotides: 11. The germline V gene encodes CDR1 SSHAT and CDR2 FNYEAQ (reference sequence). The CDR3 region is CASSPWMGRDNEQFF. CDR3 nucleotide sequence: TGTGCCAGCAGCCCTTGGATGGGGAGGGATAATGAGCAGTTCTTC.

With regard to this clonotype: Compared with germline, one end of the junction differs, possibly owing to a read error. The V call is TRBV6-1, the J call TRBJ2-3, with TRBD2 identical over 9 bases. The germline CDR1 and CDR2 sequences are MNHNS and SASEGT. The CDR3 contains 16 residues. The CDR3 DNA follows: TGTGCCAGCATGGGCGGGGGGGGGGGTGTCACAGATACGCAGTACTTT. Residues: CASMGGGGGVTDTQYF.

J is TRBJ2-4 and V is TRBV7-2; TRBD2 matches 9 bases. The germline V gene encodes CDR1 SGHTA and CDR2 FQGNSA. J gave up 13 bases and V 6 bases, and 16 bases lay outside the gene matches. The CDR3 is made up of 15 amino acids. The DNA of the CDR3 is TGTGCCAGCAGTTTTAGCGGGGGAACCTACAATGAGCAGTACTTC. Protein product: CASSFSGGTYNEQYF.

Comments on this clonotype: The junction shows a germline mismatch at one end, possibly a read error. This rearrangement joins TRBV6-1 to TRBJ2-4; D is perhaps TRBD2 (6 bases). The CDR3 totals 15 residues. Germline CDR1 and CDR2: MNHNS and SASEGT. CDR3 bases: TGTGCCCGCATTCCGGGGGTGTGGGGCAAAGACATTCAGTACTTT. As protein: CARIPGVWGKDIQYF.

This clonotype was recorded a few times. The V gene is TRBV6-2 or TRBV6-3, the J gene TRBJ2-1, with 12 bases aligning to TRBD1. The J call may be wrong; the DNA end is better matched by TRBJ2-5. Germline V gene data show CDR1 as MNHEY and CDR2 as SVGEGT. This CDR3 is 14 amino acids long. The CDR3 is CASSRGTGGKTQYF. The CDR3 region has the DNA TGTGCCAGCAGTAGGGGGACAGGGGGCAAGACCCAGTACTTC.

The chain recombines TRBV6-5 with TRBJ2-3; a weak D match, TRBD2 (6 bases). Trimming cost V 8 bases and J 5 bases, with 20 bases left between them. The CDR3 sequence is 15 residues long. CDR1 is MNHEY and CDR2 is SVGAGI in the germline V gene. The CDR3 here is CASGSGVRTKDTQYF. In DNA, the CDR3 is TGTGCCAGCGGTTCGGGGGTGAGGACCAAAGATACGCAGTATTTT.

Notes on this clonotype: Relative to the germline gene, one junction end is altered; a read error may explain this. The V call is TRBV10-3, the J call TRBJ2-4, with 8 nucleotides matching TRBD1. Germline values: CDR1 ENHRY, CDR2 SYGVKD. CDR3 length: 14 residues. The CDR3 region is CGVRGLWATNTQYF. The DNA of the CDR3 is TGTGGCGTCAGGGGGCTGTGGGCCACAAACACGCAGTACTTT.

V gene TRBV10-1 combines with J gene TRBJ2-5; the D gene is possibly TRBD1 (7 bases). The CDR3 consists of 16 residues. Germline V gene lookup returns CDR1 WNHNN and CDR2 SYGVQD (reference sequence). V was shortened by 0 bases and J by 3 bases, with 14 bases between the two germline ends. CDR3 protein: CASSESGGQQKETQYF. The CDR3, as DNA: TGCGCCAGCAGTGAGTCGGGGGGACAGCAAAAAGAGACCCAGTACTTC.